The 9 T cell receptor beta chains below all came from one sample that was sequenced in a study of T cells in Graves' hyperthyroidism and ophthalmopathy. Researchers amplified the TCR beta CDR3 regions from RNA transcripts. TCR CDR3 regions were first amplified by RT-PCR with HTBI primers. MiXCR was run by TCRdb on the multiplex PCR reads, yielding one entry per CDR3 protein. The data contain about 400,000 distinct CDR3 sequences, about 15% of them singletons. The sample taken for sequencing was blood. The source of these receptors is a woman under 40 with Graves' hyperthyroidism.

The chain is built from TRBV20-1 and TRBJ2-1, with TRBD2 identical over 12 bases. Germline CDR1 reads DFQATT; CDR2 reads SNEGSKA (reference sequence). With V trimmed by 6 bases and J by 3 bases, 6 bases remained unmatched. This CDR3 comprises 15 residues. Written as DNA, the CDR3 is TGCAGTGCCCACCGACTAGCGGGGGACTACAATGAGCAGTTCTTC. Translated, it gives CSAHRLAGDYNEQFF.

The chain is built from TRBV11-2 and TRBJ1-6, with 7 nucleotides matching TRBD1. This CDR3 region has 15 residues. CDR1 is SGHAT, CDR2 FQNNGV, per germline. The V segment lost 3 bases and the J segment 8 bases; nucleotides outside the gene matches: 7. The CDR3 DNA reads TGTGCCAGCAGCTTCTCCGGGACAGACCATTCACCCCTCCACTTT. This encodes CASSFSGTDHSPLHF. The full variable domain, rest sourced from reference TRBV11-2 and TRBJ1-6, is EAGVAQSPRYKIIEKRQSVAFWCNPISGHATLYWYQQILGQGPKLLIQFQNNGVVDDSQLPKDRFSAERLKGVDSTLKIQPAKLEDSAVYLCASSFSGTDHSPLHFGNGTRLTVT.

This clonotype was seen a few times. The chain is built from TRBV28 and TRBJ2-4, with D maybe TRBD1 (5 bases). This CDR3 is built from 13 residues. Trimming stripped 2 bases from V and 10 bases from J, with 12 bases between. The germline CDR1 and CDR2 sequences are MDHEN and SYDVKM. In DNA, the CDR3 is TGTGCCAGCAGTTTAGGGGCCCCTGGGATTCAGTACTTC. Translated: CASSLGAPGIQYF.

Only a few counts were recorded for this clonotype. The chain joins TRBV27 to TRBJ2-1, with TRBD2 matching 12 bases. The V gene end was trimmed by 2 bases and the J gene end by 8 bases; junction bases not matched to a gene: 1. The CDR3 runs to 14 residues. Germline V gene sequence: CDR1 MNHEY, CDR2 SMNVEV (reference sequence). This CDR3 is CASSLRLAGDEQFF. The DNA for the CDR3 is TGTGCCAGCAGTTTAAGACTAGCGGGAGATGAGCAGTTCTTC.

This clonotype was counted at least ten times. V and J are TRBV27 and TRBJ1-2; D is possibly TRBD1 (6 bases). This CDR3 contains 14 residues. In germline, CDR1 is MNHEY, CDR2 SMNVEV (reference sequence). V lost 5 bases to trimming and J lost 1 base, with 11 bases between them. Here the CDR3 reads CASSKQGDNYGYTF. The DNA for the CDR3 is TGTGCCAGCAGTAAACAGGGAGATAACTATGGCTACACCTTC.

This clonotype was counted ten times or more. The V and J genes are TRBV13 and TRBJ2-1, with TRBD1 identical over 8 bases. The J segment lost 6 bases and the V segment lost 5 bases, leaving 3 bases of the junction unmatched. The CDR3 extends over 13 amino acids. In germline, CDR1 is PRHDT, CDR2 FYEKMQ (reference sequence). CDR3 protein: CASSTTGGNEQFF. In DNA form, the CDR3 reads TGTGCCAGCAGCACAACAGGGGGCAATGAGCAGTTCTTC.

This clonotype was picked up many times. The chain links TRBV28 to TRBJ2-1, with a possible D match to TRBD2 (5 bases). The CDR3 contains 12 residues. V was shortened by 6 bases and J by 7 bases, with 10 bases between the two germline ends. Germline CDR1 MDHEN, CDR2 SYDVKM. CDR3 residues: CASSDWRNEQFF. The CDR3 DNA reads as TGTGCCAGCAGCGATTGGAGGAATGAGCAGTTCTTC.

This clonotype was found many times. The rearrangement joins TRBV29-1 to TRBJ2-1; TRBD2 aligns across 7 bases. After removal of 6 bases from V and 0 bases from J, the junction contained 2 bases not matched to a gene. This CDR3 is built from 13 residues. Germline V gene sequence: CDR1 SQVTM, CDR2 ANQGSEA. CDR3 DNA sequence: TGCAGCGTAAGGACTAGCTCCTACAATGAGCAGTTCTTC. Translated: CSVRTSSYNEQFF.

The chain combines TRBV19 with TRBJ2-2; D may match TRBD1 or TRBD2 (5 bases each). Germline loops: CDR1 LNHDA, CDR2 SQIVND (reference sequence). This CDR3 is built from 15 residues. Trimming cost V 0 bases and J 5 bases, with 10 bases left between them. The CDR3 protein is CASSIEGTNTGELFF. DNA of the CDR3: TGTGCCAGTAGTATAGAAGGGACCAATACCGGGGAGCTGTTTTTT.